This T cell receptor beta chain was documented in a study of cytomegalovirus exposure and HLA in healthy donors. Study at large: An analysis done earlier identified 117 million unique TCR beta sequences from about 180 million T cells.

PCR was performed using 60 Vbeta and 13 Jbeta primers. Using immunoSEQ multiplex PCR, the repertoire was profiled, and TCRdb retains in-frame clones only, with some absent. The sample carries 120,000 or so clones, roughly 78% recorded once. The CDR3 extends over 14 amino acids. J gave up 4 bases and V 11 bases, and 8 bases lay outside the gene matches. Germline loops: CDR1 SNHLY, CDR2 FYNNEI. General observations from the study: The classifier, whose performance was assessed in both the original and validation cohorts, reportedly diagnosed cytomegalovirus status with high specificity and sensitivity. Presence/absence analyses rested on an assumption that sequencing depth was roughly uniform across donors.

A word on this clone: Its antigen remains unknown.

This receptor was taken from a man aged 25 to 40 in good health and CMV-seronegative. The chain has TRBV2 and TRBJ2-3; 11 bases align to TRBD2. The sample consisted of PBMCs. The CDR3 DNA is TGTGCCTCCCGCCGGGGACTAGCGGCAGATACGCAGTATTTT. It encodes CASRRGLAADTQYF.